Below, 18 T cell receptor beta chains from the same sample are listed, as sequenced in a study of regulatory T cells in long-lasting Graves disease. Regarding time point: persistent/refractory GD, antithyroid drugs over 5 years with positive TRAb. The TCR library was prepared using RNA isolated from PBMCs. Relying on iRepertoire HTBI primers and Arm-PCR of CDR3 regions, the team built TCR beta libraries. TCRdb reprocessed the multiplex PCR reads via MiXCR and lists one record per CDR3 protein. This sample yields about 470,000 distinct CDR3 sequences, of which 20% to 25% are seen a single time; 6.5% to 9% belongs to the top ten. The sample in question was peripheral blood mononuclear cells (PBMCs), obtained when the disease was refractory, from a patient treated with antithyroid drugs. These receptors came from a female donor with Graves disease.

In this sample, this clonotype turned up a few times. The chain carries TRBV28 and TRBJ2-2, with 8 bases aligning to TRBD2. This CDR3 contains 16 residues. J lost 0 bases, V lost 5 bases, and 5 bases had no gene match. CDR1 and CDR2 from the germline V gene are MDHEN and SYDVKM. The chain's CDR3 is CASSPGGGANTGELFF. The CDR3 DNA follows: TGTGCCAGCAGTCCGGGGGGGGGTGCGAACACCGGGGAGCTGTTTTTT. The entire variable domain, with the rest obtained from reference TRBV28 and TRBJ2-2, is as follows: DVKVTQSSRYLVKRTGEKVFLECVQDMDHENMFWYRQDPGLGLRLIYFSYDVKMKEKGDIPEGYSVSREKKERFSLILESASTNQTSMYLCASSPGGGANTGELFFGEGSRLTVL.

The sample holds a few counts of this clonotype. This chain uses TRBV6-1 with TRBJ2-5; D not resolved. This CDR3 has 16 residues. Between the trimmed V and J ends, which lost 2 bases and 1 base, there was a span of 14 bases. Germline V gene sequence: CDR1 MNHNS, CDR2 SASEGT. The CDR3 here is CASSELRASLQETQYF. DNA of the CDR3: TGTGCCAGCAGTGAATTGAGAGCGAGCCTCCAAGAGACCCAGTACTTC.

This clonotype has ten or more counts. The chain recombines TRBV14 with TRBJ1-2; D is possibly TRBD1 (6 bases). Deletions cut 1 base from V and 5 bases from J, with 17 bases between. This CDR3 is 16 amino acids long. Germline V gene data show CDR1 as SGHDN and CDR2 as FVKESK. The CDR3 spells CASSQVDSNLGYGYTF. The CDR3 DNA reads as TGTGCCAGCAGCCAAGTGGACAGCAACTTGGGGTATGGCTACACCTTC.

The table lists this clonotype with many counts. The CDR3 DNA sequence: TGTGCCAGCAGCTTTCTTGGAGCGGTCCGGGGTGAAGCTTTCTTT. It encodes CASSFLGAVRGEAFF. The chain combines TRBV11-2 with TRBJ1-1; no reliable D call. In germline, CDR1 is SGHAT, CDR2 FQNNGV. The CDR3 is 15 residues long. V gave up 3 bases and J gave up 7 bases, with 18 bases separating them.

This clonotype was detected a few times. CDR3 DNA sequence: TGCAGTGTCGGGCCTCACGGGACCTACGAGCAGTACTTC. It yields the protein CSVGPHGTYEQYF. The rearrangement uses TRBV20-1 and TRBJ2-7, with D maybe TRBD2 (5 bases). The CDR3 length is 13 residues. CDR1 and CDR2 from the germline V gene are DFQATT and SNEGSKA (reference sequence). The V gene lost 7 bases and the J gene lost 2 bases, with 15 bases spanning the gap.

This clonotype was picked up many times. CDR3 nucleotides: TGTGCCACCAGCAGAGGGACAGGGGGAGAGGATGGCTACACCTTC. The encoded protein is CATSRGTGGEDGYTF. The J gene is TRBJ1-2, the V gene TRBV15; TRBD1 matches 10 bases. V lost 1 base and J lost 6; bases outside the gene matches: 5. CDR1 LNHNV and CDR2 YYDKDF come from the germline V gene (reference sequence). The CDR3 spans 15 residues.

This clonotype was seen more than once but under ten times. The rearrangement uses TRBV15 and TRBJ2-2, with a possible D match to TRBD1 (5 bases). CDR3 length: 17 residues. The germline V and J ends were trimmed by 2 bases and 0 bases, with 13 bases remaining between them. CDR1 and CDR2 (germline): LNHNV, YYDKDF (reference sequence). The CDR3, as DNA: TGTGCCACCAGCAGATTAAAGGGGTTTTCGAACACCGGGGAGCTGTTTTTT. Translated, it gives CATSRLKGFSNTGELFF.

This rearrangement joins TRBV20-1 to TRBJ2-7; 10 nucleotides match TRBD2. This CDR3 contains 18 residues. Germline loops: CDR1 DFQATT, CDR2 SNEGSKA (reference sequence). Losses at the gene ends were 0 bases for V and 2 bases for J; bases not matched to a gene: 13. The CDR3 DNA sequence: TGCAGTGCTAGAGATTTTGGAGCGGGGGGGGCCAACACCTACGAGCAGTACTTC. It yields the protein CSARDFGAGGANTYEQYF.

This clonotype has at least ten counts. This chain uses TRBV28 with TRBJ2-7; TRBD2 agrees at 8 bases. This CDR3 is 14 amino acids long. J gave up 3 bases and V 2 bases, and 3 bases lay outside the gene matches. Germline CDR1 and CDR2: MDHEN and SYDVKM. The CDR3 spells CASSLTSGYYEQYF. The CDR3 DNA follows: TGTGCCAGCAGTTTAACTAGCGGATACTACGAGCAGTACTTC.

This clonotype has ten or more counts. The rearrangement links TRBV28 to TRBJ2-7; 11 nucleotides match TRBD2. V lost 5 bases, J lost 3 bases, and 3 bases stayed unmatched. Germline V gene lookup returns CDR1 MDHEN and CDR2 SYDVKM. The CDR3 is made up of 14 amino acids. The CDR3 DNA is TGTGCCAGCAGTGGGACTAGCGGTTACTACGAGCAGTACTTC. Translated, it gives CASSGTSGYYEQYF.

This clonotype was detected a few times. The chain combines TRBV6-1 with TRBJ2-4; weak D call: TRBD1 (6 bases). Trimming took 3 bases from V and 7 from J, leaving 16 bases between them. This CDR3 region has 15 residues. Germline V CDR1 and CDR2: MNHNS, SASEGT. CDR3 residues: CASSDQGRGWNIQYF. The CDR3 DNA reads TGTGCCAGCAGTGACCAGGGGCGTGGATGGAACATTCAGTACTTC.

Comment on this clonotype: This may arise from a read error, as a much more abundant clone is one base away. V and J are TRBV27 and TRBJ2-5; D may match TRBD1 or TRBD2 (5 bases each). The CDR3 is 15 residues long. Germline V gene sequence: CDR1 MNHEY, CDR2 SMNVEV (reference sequence). Trimming shortened V by 4 bases and J by 7 bases, and 19 bases separated the two germline ends. The DNA for the CDR3 is TGTGCCAGCAGTTCCATCCGGGACGTCAGGGTGACCCAGTACTTC. This gives the protein CASSSIRDVRVTQYF.

This clonotype was recorded many times. CDR3 protein: CASRHRPGQGAEKLFF. For the CDR3, the DNA is TGTGCCAGCAGACACCGACCGGGACAGGGAGCTGAAAAACTGTTTTTT. The rearrangement joins TRBV12-3 or TRBV12-4 to TRBJ1-4; TRBD1 agrees at 9 bases. The junction had 12 bases not matched to a gene; V was cut back by 6 bases and J by 7 bases. The CDR3 runs 16 residues.

This clonotype was picked up many times. J is TRBJ2-7 and V is TRBV6-1, with 7 bases fitting TRBD2. V shed 5 bases and J 5 bases; nucleotides not matched to a gene: 6. Germline CDR1 is MNHNS and CDR2 is SASEGT. The CDR3 runs 13 residues. The CDR3 bases are TGTGCCAGCAGTCGGACTAGTCTGGACGAGCAGTACTTC. This gives the protein CASSRTSLDEQYF.

This clonotype was recorded at least ten times. This chain uses TRBV11-2 with TRBJ2-5; possible D gene TRBD1, 6 bases. V lost 6 bases to trimming and J lost 2 bases, with 10 bases between them. The CDR3 length is 13 residues. Germline lookup yields CDR1 SGHAT and CDR2 FQNNGV. In DNA, the CDR3 is TGTGCCAGCAGAACAGGACAGCAAGAGACCCAGTACTTC. As protein: CASRTGQQETQYF.

This clonotype has at least ten counts. V usage is TRBV24-1 and J usage is TRBJ2-2; no definite D call. Trimming removed 1 base at V and 1 base at J, with 9 bases between. Germline assignment: CDR1 KGHDR and CDR2 SFDVKD. This CDR3 region has 16 residues. Written as DNA, the CDR3 is TGTGCCACCAGTGATTTAAGGACGGAGAACACCGGGGAGCTGTTTTTT. Its translation: CATSDLRTENTGELFF.

This clonotype was recorded at least ten times. This CDR3 is CASSLGEAAEAFF. CDR3 sequence (DNA): TGTGCCAGCAGTTTAGGCGAGGCCGCTGAAGCTTTCTTT. The chain combines TRBV12-3 or TRBV12-4 with TRBJ1-1; D gene ambiguous. The CDR3 loop spans 13 amino acids. With 1 base removed from V and 6 bases from J, the gap between germline ends came to 9 bases.

The chain combines TRBV7-9 with TRBJ2-7; no clear D. Germline values: CDR1 SEHNR, CDR2 FQNEAQ (reference sequence). Trimming took 5 bases from V and 0 from J, leaving 11 bases between them. This CDR3 is 14 amino acids long. The CDR3 DNA is TGTGCCAGCAGCAGCAGCAGAAGCTCCTACGAGCAGTACTTC. It is translated as CASSSSRSSYEQYF.